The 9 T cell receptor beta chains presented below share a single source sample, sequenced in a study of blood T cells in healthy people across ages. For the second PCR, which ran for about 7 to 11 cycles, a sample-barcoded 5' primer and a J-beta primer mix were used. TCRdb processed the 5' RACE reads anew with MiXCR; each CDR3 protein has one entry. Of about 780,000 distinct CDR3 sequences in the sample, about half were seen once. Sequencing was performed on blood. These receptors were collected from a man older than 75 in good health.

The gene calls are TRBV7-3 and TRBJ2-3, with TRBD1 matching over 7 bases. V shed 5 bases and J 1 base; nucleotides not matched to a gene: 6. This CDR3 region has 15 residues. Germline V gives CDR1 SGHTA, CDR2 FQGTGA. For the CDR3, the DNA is TGTGCCAGCAGCCACCGGGACAGTCGCACAGATACGCAGTATTTT. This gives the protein CASSHRDSRTDTQYF.

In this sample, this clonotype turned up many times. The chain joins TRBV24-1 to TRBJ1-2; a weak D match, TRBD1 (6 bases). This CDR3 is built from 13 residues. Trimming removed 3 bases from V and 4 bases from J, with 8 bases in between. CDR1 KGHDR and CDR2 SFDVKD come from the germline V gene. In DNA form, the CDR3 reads TGTGCCACCAGTGATCCGGACAGCTATGGCTACACCTTC. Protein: CATSDPDSYGYTF.

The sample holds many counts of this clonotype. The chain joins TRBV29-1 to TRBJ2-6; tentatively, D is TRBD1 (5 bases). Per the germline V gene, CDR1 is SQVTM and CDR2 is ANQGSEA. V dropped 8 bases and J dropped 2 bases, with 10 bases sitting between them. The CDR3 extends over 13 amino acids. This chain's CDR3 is CSCRVTGANVLTF. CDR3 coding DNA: TGCAGCTGCAGGGTTACTGGGGCCAACGTCCTGACTTTC.

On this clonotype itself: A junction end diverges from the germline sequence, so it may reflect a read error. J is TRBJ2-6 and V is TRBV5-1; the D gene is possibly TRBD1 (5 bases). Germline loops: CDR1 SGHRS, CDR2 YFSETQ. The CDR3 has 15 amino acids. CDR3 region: CASSWEGSGANVLSF. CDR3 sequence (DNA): TGCGCCAGCAGCTGGGAAGGCTCTGGGGCCAACGTCCTGAGTTTC.

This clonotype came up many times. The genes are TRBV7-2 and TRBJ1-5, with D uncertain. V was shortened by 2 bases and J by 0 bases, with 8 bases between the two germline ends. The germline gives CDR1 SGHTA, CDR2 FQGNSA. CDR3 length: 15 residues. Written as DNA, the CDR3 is TGTGCCAGCAGCTTAATAGTTAATAGCAATCAGCCCCAGCATTTT. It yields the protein CASSLIVNSNQPQHF.

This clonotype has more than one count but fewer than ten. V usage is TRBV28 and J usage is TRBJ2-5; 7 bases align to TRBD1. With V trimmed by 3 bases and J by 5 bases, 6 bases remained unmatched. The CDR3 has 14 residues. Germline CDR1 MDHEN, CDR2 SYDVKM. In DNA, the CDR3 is TGTGCCAGCAGTTTCCAGGGGGTCCGGGAGACCCAGTACTTC. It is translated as CASSFQGVRETQYF.

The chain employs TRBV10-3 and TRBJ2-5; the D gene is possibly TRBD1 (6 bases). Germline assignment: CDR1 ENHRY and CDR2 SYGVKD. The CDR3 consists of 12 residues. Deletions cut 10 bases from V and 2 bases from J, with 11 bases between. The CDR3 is CATRTGQETQYF. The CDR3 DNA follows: TGTGCCACCAGAACAGGGCAAGAGACCCAGTACTTC.

The DNA of the CDR3 is TGCAGCGTTTCGCAGGGGACCTACGAGCAGTACTTC. This encodes CSVSQGTYEQYF. V gene TRBV29-1 combines with J gene TRBJ2-7, with D possibly TRBD1 on 6 matching bases. CDR1 SQVTM and CDR2 ANQGSEA come from the germline V gene. V lost 5 bases and J lost 2, with 10 bases in between. This CDR3 has 12 amino acids.

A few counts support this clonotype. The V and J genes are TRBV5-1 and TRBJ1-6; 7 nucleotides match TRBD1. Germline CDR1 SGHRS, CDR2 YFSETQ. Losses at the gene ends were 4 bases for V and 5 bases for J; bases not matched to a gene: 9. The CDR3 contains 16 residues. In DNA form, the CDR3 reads TGCGCCAGCAGCAGAACAGGGGCGGGGGATAATTCACCCCTCCACTTT. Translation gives CASSRTGAGDNSPLHF.